This T cell receptor (beta chain) came from a study of OX40 agonist ivuxolimab in advanced cancers. Findings of the study overall: Averaged across samples, CD8+ T cells carried more expanded clones than CD4+ did.

Remarks on this clone: The antigen remains undetermined.

The germline V gene has CDR1 SSHAT and CDR2 FNYEAQ (reference sequence). The ends lost 6 bases at V and 4 bases at J; junction bases unmatched: 19. This CDR3 has 19 residues. The data were produced by immunoSEQ multiplex PCR, yet TCRdb's version contains in-frame clones alone and is incomplete. The sample gives some 34,000 clones, approximately 84% of which show up once; less than 15% is in the top ten. This chain uses TRBV7-7 with TRBJ2-5; 11 bases line up with TRBD2. The sequences come from CD4+ or CD8+ T cells sorted from blood, collected in a trial of the OX40 agonist ivuxolimab. The clonotype originates from an adult with an advanced solid tumor such as melanoma, head and neck, liver or kidney cancer. The CDR3 nucleotides read TGTGCCAGCAGTCCTGGACAGGCGCTACTAGCGGGAGTCGGAGAGACCCAGTACTTC. Its translation: CASSPGQALLAGVGETQYF.